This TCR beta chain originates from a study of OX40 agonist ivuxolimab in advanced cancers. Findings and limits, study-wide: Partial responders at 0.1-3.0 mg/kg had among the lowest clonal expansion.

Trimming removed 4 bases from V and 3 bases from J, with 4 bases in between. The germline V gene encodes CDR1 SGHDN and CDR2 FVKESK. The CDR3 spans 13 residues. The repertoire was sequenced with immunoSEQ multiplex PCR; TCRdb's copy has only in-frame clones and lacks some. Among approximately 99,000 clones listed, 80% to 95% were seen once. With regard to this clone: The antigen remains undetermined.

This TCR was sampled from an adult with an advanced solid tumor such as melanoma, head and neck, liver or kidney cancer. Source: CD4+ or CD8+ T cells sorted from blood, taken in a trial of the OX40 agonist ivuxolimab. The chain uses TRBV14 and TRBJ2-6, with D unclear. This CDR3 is CASSLHGANVLTF. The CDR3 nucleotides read TGTGCCAGCAGCCTCCATGGGGCCAACGTCCTGACTTTC.